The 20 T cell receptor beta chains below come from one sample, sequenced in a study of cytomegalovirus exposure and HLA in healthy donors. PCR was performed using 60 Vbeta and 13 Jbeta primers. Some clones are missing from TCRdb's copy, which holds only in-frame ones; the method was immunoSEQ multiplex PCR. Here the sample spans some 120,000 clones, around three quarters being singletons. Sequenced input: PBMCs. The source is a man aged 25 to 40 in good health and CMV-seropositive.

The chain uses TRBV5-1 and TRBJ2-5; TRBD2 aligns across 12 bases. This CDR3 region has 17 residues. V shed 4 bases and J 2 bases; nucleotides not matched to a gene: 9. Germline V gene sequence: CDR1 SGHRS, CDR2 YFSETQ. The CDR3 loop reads CASSASLLAGGQETQYF. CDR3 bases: TGCGCCAGCAGCGCCTCCCTGCTAGCGGGGGGGCAAGAGACCCAGTACTTC.

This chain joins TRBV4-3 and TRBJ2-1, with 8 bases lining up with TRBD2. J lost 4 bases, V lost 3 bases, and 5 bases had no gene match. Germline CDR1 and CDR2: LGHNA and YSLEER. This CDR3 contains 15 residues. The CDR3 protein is CASSQTGGDYNEQFF. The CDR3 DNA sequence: TGCGCCAGCAGCCAGACGGGGGGGGATTACAATGAGCAGTTCTTC.

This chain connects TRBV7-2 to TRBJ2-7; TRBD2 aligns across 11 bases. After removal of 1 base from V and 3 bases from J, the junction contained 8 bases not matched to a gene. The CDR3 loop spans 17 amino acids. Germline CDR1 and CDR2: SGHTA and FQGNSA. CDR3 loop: CASSLVSSGTSGYEQYF. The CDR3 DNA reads TGTGCCAGCAGCTTAGTATCTTCAGGGACTAGCGGCTACGAGCAGTACTTC.

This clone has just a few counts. This chain's CDR3 is CASSYARDRALYEQYF. DNA for the CDR3: TGTGCCAGCAGTTACGCCCGGGACAGGGCACTCTACGAGCAGTACTTC. The J gene is TRBJ2-7, the V gene TRBV6-5; 9 bases agree with TRBD1. The V segment lost 2 bases and the J segment 3 bases; nucleotides outside the gene matches: 8. The CDR3 consists of 16 residues. Germline V gives CDR1 MNHEY, CDR2 SVGAGI.

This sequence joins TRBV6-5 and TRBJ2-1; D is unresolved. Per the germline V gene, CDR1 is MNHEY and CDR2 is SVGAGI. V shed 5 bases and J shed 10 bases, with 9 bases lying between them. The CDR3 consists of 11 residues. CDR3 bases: TGTGCCAGCAGTAGAGGAAGGGAGCAGTTCTTC. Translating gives CASSRGREQFF.

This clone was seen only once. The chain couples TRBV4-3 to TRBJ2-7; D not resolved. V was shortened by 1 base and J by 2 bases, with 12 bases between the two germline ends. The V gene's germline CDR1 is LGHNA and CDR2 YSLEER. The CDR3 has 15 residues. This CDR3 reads CASSQVWADTYEQYF. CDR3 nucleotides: TGCGCCAGCAGCCAAGTCTGGGCAGACACCTACGAGCAGTACTTC.

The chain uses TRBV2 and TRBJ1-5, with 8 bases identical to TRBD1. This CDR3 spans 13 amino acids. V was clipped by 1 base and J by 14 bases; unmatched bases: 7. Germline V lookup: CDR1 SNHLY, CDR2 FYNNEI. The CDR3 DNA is TGTGCCAGCAGTGAAGAAGAAGGACAGGGAGAGCATTTT. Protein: CASSEEEGQGEHF.

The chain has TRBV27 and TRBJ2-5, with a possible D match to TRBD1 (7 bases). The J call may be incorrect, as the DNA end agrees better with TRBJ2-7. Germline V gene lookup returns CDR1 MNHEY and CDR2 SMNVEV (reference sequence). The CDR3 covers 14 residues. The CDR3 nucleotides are TGTGCCAGCAGCCCCGCCCAGGGGGGCTACGAGCAGTACTTC. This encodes CASSPAQGGYEQYF.

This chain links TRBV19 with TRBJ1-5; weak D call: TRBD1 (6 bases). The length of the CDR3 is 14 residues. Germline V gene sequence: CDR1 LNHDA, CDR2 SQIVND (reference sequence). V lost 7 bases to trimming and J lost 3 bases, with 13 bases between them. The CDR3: CASTVTGSNQPQHF. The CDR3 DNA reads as TGTGCCAGTACCGTTACAGGGTCCAATCAGCCCCAGCATTTT.

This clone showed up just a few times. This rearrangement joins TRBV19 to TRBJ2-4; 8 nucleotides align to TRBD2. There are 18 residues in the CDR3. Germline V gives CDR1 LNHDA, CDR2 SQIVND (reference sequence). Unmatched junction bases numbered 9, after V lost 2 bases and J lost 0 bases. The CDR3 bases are TGTGCCAGTAGTATAATGCGGGAGGCCCTATTAGCCAAAAACATTCAGTACTTC. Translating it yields CASSIMREALLAKNIQYF.

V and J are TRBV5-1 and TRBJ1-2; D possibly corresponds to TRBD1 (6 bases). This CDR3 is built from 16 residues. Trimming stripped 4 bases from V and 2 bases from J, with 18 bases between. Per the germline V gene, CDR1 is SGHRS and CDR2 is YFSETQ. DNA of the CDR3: TGCGCCAGCAGCCCTCGGGACACTCTAGGGAACTATGGCTACACCTTC. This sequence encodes CASSPRDTLGNYGYTF.

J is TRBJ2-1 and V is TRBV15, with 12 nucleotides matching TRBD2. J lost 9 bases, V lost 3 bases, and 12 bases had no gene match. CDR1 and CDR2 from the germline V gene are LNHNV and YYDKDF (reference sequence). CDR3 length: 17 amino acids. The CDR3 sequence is CATSSLPPLAGGGEQFF. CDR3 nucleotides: TGTGCCACCAGCAGCCTGCCCCCACTAGCGGGGGGTGGTGAGCAGTTCTTC.

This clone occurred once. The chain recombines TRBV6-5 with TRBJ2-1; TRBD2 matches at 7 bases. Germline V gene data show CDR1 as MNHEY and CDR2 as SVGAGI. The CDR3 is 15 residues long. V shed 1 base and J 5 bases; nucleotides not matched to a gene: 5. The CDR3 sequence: CASSYFPGLNNEQFF. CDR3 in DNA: TGTGCCAGCAGTTACTTTCCGGGACTAAACAATGAGCAGTTCTTC.

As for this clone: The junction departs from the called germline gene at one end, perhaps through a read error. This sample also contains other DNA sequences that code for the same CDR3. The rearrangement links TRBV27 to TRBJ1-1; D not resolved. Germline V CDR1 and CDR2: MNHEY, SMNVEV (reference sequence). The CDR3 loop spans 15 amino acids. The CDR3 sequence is CASSYGSSSNTEAFF. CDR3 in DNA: TGTGCCAGCAGTTACGGGTCCTCGTCGAACACTGAAGCCTTCTTT.

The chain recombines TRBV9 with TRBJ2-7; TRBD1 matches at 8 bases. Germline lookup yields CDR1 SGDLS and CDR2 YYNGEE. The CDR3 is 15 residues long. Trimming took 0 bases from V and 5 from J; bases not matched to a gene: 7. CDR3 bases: TGTGCCAGCAGCGTAGTAGGACAGGGACGGGACGAGCAGTACTTC. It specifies CASSVVGQGRDEQYF. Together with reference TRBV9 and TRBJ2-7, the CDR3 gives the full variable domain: DSGVTQTPKHLITATGQRVTLRCSPRSGDLSVYWYQQSLDQGLQFLIQYYNGEERAKGNILERFSAQQFPDLHSELNLSSLELGDSALYFCASSVVGQGRDEQYFGPGTRLTVT.

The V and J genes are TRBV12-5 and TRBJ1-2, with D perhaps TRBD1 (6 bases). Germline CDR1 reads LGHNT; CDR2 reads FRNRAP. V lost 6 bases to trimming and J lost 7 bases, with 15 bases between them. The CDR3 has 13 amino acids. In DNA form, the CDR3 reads TGTGCTAGTGGCCAATTTCAGGGGACTGGCTACACCTTC. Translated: CASGQFQGTGYTF.

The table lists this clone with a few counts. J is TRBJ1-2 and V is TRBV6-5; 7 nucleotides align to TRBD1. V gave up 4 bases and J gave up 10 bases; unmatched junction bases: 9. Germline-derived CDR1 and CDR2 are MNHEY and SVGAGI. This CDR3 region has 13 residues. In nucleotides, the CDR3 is TGTGCCAGCAGTTCGTCGAGGGGGCGCGTCTACACCTTC. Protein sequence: CASSSSRGRVYTF.

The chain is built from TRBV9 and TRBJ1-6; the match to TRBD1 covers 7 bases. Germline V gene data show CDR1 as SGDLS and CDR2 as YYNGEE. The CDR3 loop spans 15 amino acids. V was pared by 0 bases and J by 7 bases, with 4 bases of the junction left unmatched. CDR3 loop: CASSVVPGQNSPLHF. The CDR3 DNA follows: TGTGCCAGCAGCGTAGTACCGGGACAGAATTCACCCCTCCACTTT.

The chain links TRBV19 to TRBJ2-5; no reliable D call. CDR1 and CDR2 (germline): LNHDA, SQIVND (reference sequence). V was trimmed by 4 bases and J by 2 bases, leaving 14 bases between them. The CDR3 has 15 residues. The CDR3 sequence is CASSTDSNWQETQYF. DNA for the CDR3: TGTGCCAGTAGTACCGACTCTAATTGGCAAGAGACCCAGTACTTC. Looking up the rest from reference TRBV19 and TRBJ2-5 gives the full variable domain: DGGITQSPKYLFRKEGQNVTLSCEQNLNHDAMYWYRQDPGQGLRLIYYSQIVNDFQKGDIAEGYSVSREKKESFPLTVTSAQKNPTAFYLCASSTDSNWQETQYFGPGTRLLVL.

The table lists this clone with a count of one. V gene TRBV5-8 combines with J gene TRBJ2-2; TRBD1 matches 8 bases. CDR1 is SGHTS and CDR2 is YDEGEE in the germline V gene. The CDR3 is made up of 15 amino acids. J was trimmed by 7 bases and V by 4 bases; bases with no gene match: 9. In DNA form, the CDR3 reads TGTGCCAGCAGCCGGAGGACAGGGCGTAGCGGGGAGCTGTTTTTT. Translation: CASSRRTGRSGELFF.